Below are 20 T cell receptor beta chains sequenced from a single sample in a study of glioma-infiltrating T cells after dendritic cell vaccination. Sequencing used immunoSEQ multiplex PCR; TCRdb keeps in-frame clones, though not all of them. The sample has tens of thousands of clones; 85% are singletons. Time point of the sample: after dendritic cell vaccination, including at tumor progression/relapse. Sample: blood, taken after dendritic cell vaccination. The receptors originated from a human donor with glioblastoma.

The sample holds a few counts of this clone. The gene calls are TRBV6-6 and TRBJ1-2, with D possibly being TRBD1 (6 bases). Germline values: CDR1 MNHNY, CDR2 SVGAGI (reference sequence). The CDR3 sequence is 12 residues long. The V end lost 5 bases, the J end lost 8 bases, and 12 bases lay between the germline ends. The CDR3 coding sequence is TGTGCCAGCAGTAAGACAGGCCGCGGCTACACCTTC. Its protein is CASSKTGRGYTF.

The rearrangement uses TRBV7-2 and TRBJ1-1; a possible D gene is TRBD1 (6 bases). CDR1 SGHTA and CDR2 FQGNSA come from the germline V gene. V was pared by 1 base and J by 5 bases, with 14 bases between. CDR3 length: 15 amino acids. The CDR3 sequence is CASSLGMGAITEAFF. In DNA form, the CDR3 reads TGTGCCAGCAGCTTAGGCATGGGGGCTATAACTGAAGCTTTCTTT. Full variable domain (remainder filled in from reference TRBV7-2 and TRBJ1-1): GAGVSQSPSNKVTEKGKDVELRCDPISGHTALYWYRQSLGQGLEFLIYFQGNSAPDKSGLPSDRFSAERTGGSVSTLTIQRTQQEDSAVYLCASSLGMGAITEAFFGQGTRLTVV.

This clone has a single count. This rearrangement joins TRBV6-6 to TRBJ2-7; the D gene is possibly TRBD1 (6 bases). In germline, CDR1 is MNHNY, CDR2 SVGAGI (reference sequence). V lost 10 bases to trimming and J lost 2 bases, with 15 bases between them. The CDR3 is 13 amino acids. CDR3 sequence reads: CATARQDPYEQYF. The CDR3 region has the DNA TGTGCCACGGCCAGACAGGATCCCTACGAGCAGTACTTC.

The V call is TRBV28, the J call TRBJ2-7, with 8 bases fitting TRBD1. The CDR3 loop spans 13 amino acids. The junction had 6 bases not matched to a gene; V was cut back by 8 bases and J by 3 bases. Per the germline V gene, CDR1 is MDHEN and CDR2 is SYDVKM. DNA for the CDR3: TGTGCCAGCGGACGACAGGGGAGCTACGAGCAGTACTTC. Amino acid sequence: CASGRQGSYEQYF.

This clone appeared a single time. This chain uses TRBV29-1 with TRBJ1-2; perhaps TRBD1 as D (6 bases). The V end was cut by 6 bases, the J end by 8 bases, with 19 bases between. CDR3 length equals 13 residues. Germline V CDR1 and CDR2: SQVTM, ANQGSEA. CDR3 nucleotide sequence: TGCAGCGTCCCCCCGGGCAGCGGACAGGGCTACACCTTC. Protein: CSVPPGSGQGYTF. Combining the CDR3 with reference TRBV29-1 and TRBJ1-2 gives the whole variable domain SAVISQKPSRDICQRGTSLTIQCQVDSQVTMMFWYRQQPGQSLTLIATANQGSEATYESGFVIDKFPISRPNLTFSTLTVSNMSPEDSSIYLCSVPPGSGQGYTFGSGTRLTVV.

The CDR3: CASSGPGTGGGELFF. CDR3 in DNA: TGTGCCAGCAGTGGCCCCGGGACAGGAGGCGGGGAGCTGTTTTTT. The rearrangement links TRBV2 to TRBJ2-2; TRBD1 agrees at 8 bases. Germline values: CDR1 SNHLY, CDR2 FYNNEI. With V trimmed by 4 bases and J by 7 bases, 8 bases remained unmatched. The CDR3 sequence is 15 residues long. Supplemented by reference TRBV2 and TRBJ2-2, the full variable domain reads EPEVTQTPSHQVTQMGQEVILRCVPISNHLYFYWYRQILGQKVEFLVSFYNNEISEKSEIFDDQFSVERPDGSNFTLKIRSTKLEDSAMYFCASSGPGTGGGELFFGEGSRLTVL.

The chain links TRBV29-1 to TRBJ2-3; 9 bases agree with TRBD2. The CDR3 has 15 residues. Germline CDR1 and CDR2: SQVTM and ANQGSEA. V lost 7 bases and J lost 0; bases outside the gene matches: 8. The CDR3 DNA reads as TGCAGCGGTGCAGATAGCGGGAGCAGCACAGATACGCAGTATTTT. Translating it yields CSGADSGSSTDTQYF.

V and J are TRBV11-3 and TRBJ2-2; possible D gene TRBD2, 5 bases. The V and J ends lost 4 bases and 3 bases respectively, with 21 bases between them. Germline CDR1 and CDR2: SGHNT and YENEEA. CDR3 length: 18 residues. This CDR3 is CASSSTYGRRNYTGELFF. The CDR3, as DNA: TGTGCCAGCAGCTCCACCTACGGACGGAGGAACTACACCGGGGAGCTGTTTTTT.

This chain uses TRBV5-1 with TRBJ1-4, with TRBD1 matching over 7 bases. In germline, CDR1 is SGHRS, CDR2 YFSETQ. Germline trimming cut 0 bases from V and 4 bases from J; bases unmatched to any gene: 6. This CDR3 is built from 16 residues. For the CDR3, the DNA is TGCGCCAGCAGCTTGGGGGGACAGCTTGATAATGAAAAACTGTTTTTT. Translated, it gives CASSLGGQLDNEKLFF.

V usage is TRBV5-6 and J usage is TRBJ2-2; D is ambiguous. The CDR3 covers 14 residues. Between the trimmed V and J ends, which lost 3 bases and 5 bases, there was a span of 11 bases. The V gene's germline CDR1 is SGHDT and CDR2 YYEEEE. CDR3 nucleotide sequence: TGTGCCAGCAGCTGGCCCACCGGGACCGGGGAGCTGTTTTTT. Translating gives CASSWPTGTGELFF. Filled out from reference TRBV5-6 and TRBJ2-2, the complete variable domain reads DAGVTQSPTHLIKTRGQQVTLRCSPKSGHDTVSWYQQALGQGPQFIFQYYEEEERQRGNFPDRFSGHQFPNYSSELNVNALLLGDSALYLCASSWPTGTGELFFGEGSRLTVL.

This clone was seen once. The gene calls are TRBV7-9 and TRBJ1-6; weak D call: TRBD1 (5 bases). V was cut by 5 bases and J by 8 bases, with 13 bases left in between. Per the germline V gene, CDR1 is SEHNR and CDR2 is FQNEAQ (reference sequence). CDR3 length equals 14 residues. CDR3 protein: CASSQGPLDSPLHF. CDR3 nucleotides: TGTGCCAGCAGCCAGGGCCCCCTCGATTCACCCCTCCACTTT.

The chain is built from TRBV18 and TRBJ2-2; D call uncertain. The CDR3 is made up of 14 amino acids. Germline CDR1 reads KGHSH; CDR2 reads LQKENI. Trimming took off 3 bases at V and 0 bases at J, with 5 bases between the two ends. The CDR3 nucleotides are TGTGCCAGCTCACCCCCCTCGAACACCGGGGAGCTGTTTTTT. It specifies CASSPPSNTGELFF. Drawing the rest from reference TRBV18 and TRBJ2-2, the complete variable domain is NAGVMQNPRHLVRRRGQEARLRCSPMKGHSHVYWYRQLPEEGLKFMVYLQKENIIDESGMPKERFSAEFPKEGPSILRIQQVVRGDSAAYFCASSPPSNTGELFFGEGSRLTVL.

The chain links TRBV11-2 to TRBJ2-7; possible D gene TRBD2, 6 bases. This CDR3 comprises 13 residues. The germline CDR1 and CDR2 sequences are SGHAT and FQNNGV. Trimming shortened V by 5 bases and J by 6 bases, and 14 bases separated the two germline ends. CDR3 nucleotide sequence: TGTGCCAGCAGCGCCCTGGAGGGAGCCGAGCAGTACTTC. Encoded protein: CASSALEGAEQYF.

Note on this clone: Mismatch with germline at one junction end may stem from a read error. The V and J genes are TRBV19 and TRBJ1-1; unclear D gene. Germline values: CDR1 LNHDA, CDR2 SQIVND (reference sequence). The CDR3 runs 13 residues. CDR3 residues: CASSIDMTSEAFF. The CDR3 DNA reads TGTGCCAGTAGTATAGATATGACATCTGAGGCTTTCTTT.

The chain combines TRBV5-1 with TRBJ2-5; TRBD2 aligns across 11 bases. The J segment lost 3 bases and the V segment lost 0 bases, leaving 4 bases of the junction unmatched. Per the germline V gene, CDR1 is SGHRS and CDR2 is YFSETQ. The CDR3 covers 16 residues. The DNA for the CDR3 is TGCGCCAGCAGCTTGGCCCCACTAGCGGGGGAAGAGACCCAGTACTTC. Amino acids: CASSLAPLAGEETQYF.

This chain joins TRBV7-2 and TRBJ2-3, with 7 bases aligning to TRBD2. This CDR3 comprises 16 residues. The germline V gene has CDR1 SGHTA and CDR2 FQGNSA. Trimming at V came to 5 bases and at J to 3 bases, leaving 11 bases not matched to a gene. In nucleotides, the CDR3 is TGTGCCAGCAGCATTAGCGGGTCTATCGGGACAGATACGCAGTATTTT. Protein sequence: CASSISGSIGTDTQYF.

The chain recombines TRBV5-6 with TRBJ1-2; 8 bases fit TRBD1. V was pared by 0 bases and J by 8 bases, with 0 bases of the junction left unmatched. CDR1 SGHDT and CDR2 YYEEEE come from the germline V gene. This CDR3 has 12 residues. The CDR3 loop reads CASSLGTGGYTF. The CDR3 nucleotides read TGTGCCAGCAGCTTGGGGACAGGGGGCTACACCTTC.

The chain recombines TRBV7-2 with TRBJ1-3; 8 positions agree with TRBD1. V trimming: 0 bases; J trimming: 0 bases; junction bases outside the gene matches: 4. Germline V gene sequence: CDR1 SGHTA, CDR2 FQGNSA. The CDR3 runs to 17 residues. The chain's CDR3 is CASSLARTGGSGNTIYF. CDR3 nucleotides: TGTGCCAGCAGCTTAGCGCGCACAGGGGGCTCTGGAAACACCATATATTTT.

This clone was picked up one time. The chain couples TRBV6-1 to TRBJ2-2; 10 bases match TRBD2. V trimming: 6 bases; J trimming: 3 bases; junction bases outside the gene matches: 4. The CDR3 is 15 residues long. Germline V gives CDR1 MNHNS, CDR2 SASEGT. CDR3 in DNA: TGTGCCAGCAGGTTAGGACTAGCGGACACCGGGGAGCTGTTTTTT. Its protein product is CASRLGLADTGELFF.

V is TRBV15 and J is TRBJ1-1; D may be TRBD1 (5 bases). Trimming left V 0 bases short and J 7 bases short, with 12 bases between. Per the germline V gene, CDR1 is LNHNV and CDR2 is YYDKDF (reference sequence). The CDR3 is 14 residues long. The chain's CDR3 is CATSRDRGAGEAFF. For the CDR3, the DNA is TGTGCCACCAGCAGAGATCGTGGGGCAGGTGAAGCTTTCTTT. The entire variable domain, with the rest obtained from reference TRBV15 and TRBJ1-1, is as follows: DAMVIQNPRYQVTQFGKPVTLSCSQTLNHNVMYWYQQKSSQAPKLLFHYYDKDFNNEADTPDNFQSRRPNTSFCFLDIRSPGLGDTAMYLCATSRDRGAGEAFFGQGTRLTVV.